This T cell receptor beta chain was retrieved from a study of blood T cell repertoires in COVID-19. Study summary: Spain, Italy and the United States supplied samples that represented acute and convalescent COVID-19. Nucleic acid was either cDNA or gDNA, and it came from T cells, B-cell-depleted T cells, or PBMCs.

Under the authors' procedure: Nucleated cell number was recorded as an estimate derived from reference gene primer amplification. Using immunoSEQ multiplex PCR, the repertoire was profiled, and TCRdb retains in-frame clones only, with some absent. That table supplies the V and J calls and clone size; D and trimming were determined from the DNA. Of more than 60,000 clones in the sample, more than 75% are singletons; the top ten hold roughly 15%. V dropped 8 bases and J dropped 5; count of bases not matched to a gene: 5. The CDR3 totals 13 residues. The chain recombines TRBV12-3 or TRBV12-4 with TRBJ2-7; 11 bases align to TRBD1. The TCR sequence derives from a woman older than 75 with acute or convalescent COVID-19. The material sequenced was peripheral blood. The CDR3 loop is CASRRDRGNEQYF. As DNA, the CDR3 is TGTGCCAGCCGACGGGACAGGGGGAACGAGCAGTACTTC.